This T cell receptor beta chain appears in the sequencing data of a study of T cells in Graves' hyperthyroidism and ophthalmopathy. Germline V gene sequence: CDR1 SGDLS, CDR2 YYNGEE. V dropped 0 bases and J dropped 3 bases, with 10 bases sitting between them. This CDR3 is built from 15 residues. This clonotype was seen ten or more times. As yet, its antigen is unknown. Amplification of TCR beta CDR3 regions used RNA as the template. First-round RT-PCR with HTBI primers amplified the TCR CDR3 region. In TCRdb, the multiplex PCR reads were re-called with MiXCR into one record per CDR3 protein. This repertoire shows about 610,000 distinct CDR3 sequences, 35% to 55% found once; its top ten account for about 8.3%. General observations from the study: The model foresaw ophthalmopathy a median around seven months prior to onset. A model built on 13 V-J features separated ophthalmopathy from stable hyperthyroidism. Most expanded thyroid clonotypes above 0.001 also appeared in blood.

V is TRBV9 and J is TRBJ1-5; D is ambiguous. This receptor was taken from a woman aged 18-30 years with Graves' hyperthyroidism. The specimen was peripheral blood or thyroid tissue (not recorded which). The DNA for the CDR3 is TGTGCCAGCAGCGTAGGAGGGTTGGTCAATCAGCCCCAGCATTTT. Translated, it gives CASSVGGLVNQPQHF.